The following is a T cell receptor beta chain sequence with its context. Its antigen is unidentified. The source of the sample is a study of T cell responses to AZD1222 COVID-19 vaccine. Notes on the study in general: Baseline seropositives among AZD1222 recipients totaled only five to seven. A mostly white British donor set with more females was recruited, and clonal diversity was possibly underestimated. The reported proportion of spike-specific TCRs targeting unmutated variant regions was nearly half. Two AZD1222 administrations were followed by greater Spike-specific TCR breadth and depth.

V lost 2 bases and J 5 bases, leaving 18 bases between the germline ends. This CDR3 region has 16 residues. Germline V gene lookup returns CDR1 MGHRA and CDR2 YSYEKL. The method was immunoSEQ multiplex PCR; TCRdb's version includes in-frame clones alone and lacks a portion of them. The profile shows 100,000 or so clones, approximately 86% of them singletons. The chain joins TRBV4-1 to TRBJ1-2; weak D call: TRBD1 (5 bases). Sequencing was performed on peripheral blood, taken on day 0 of AZD1222 vaccination. This clonotype was sampled from an adult in good health. The CDR3 protein is CASSQPTSRDQYGYTF. The CDR3, as DNA: TGCGCCAGCAGCCAACCAACCAGCAGGGATCAGTATGGCTACACCTTC.